These T cell receptor beta chains were read from a single sample in a study of T cells in Graves' hyperthyroidism and ophthalmopathy. TCRdb used MiXCR to reprocess the multiplex PCR reads, holding one entry per CDR3 protein. The sample contains roughly 350,000 distinct CDR3 sequences, more than 11% of which appear only once. Sequenced material: blood. The origin of the receptors is a woman aged 25 to 45 with Graves' hyperthyroidism. CDR3s include the opening cysteine and the closing phenylalanine or tryptophan. The D gene is left open where the match is weak. Rows give clone size only sometimes, using once, few, many, or a class for an expanded clone.

abundance,d_gene,j_gene,v_gene,CDR3nt,CDR3aa
many,.,TRBJ1-1,TRBV3-1,TGTGCCAGCAGCCACAGAAGGGGGGCCTCTGAAGCTTTCTTT,CASSHRRGASEAFF
many,TRBD2,TRBJ2-5,TRBV28,TGTGCCAGCAGAACCGGGACTAGCGCTCTAGAGACCCAGTACTTC,CASRTGTSALETQYF
few,TRBD1,TRBJ2-2,TRBV7-8,TGTGCCAGCAGAAGGGACAGGGCGGTCACCGGGGAGCTGTTTTTT,CASRRDRAVTGELFF
many,.,TRBJ1-5,TRBV12-3/TRBV12-4,TGTGCCAGTTTCCCTGATCAGCCCCAGCATTTT,CASFPDQPQHF
many,.,TRBJ1-4,TRBV6-1,TGTGCCAGCAGCCCAGGACAGTTTGCAACTAATGAAAAACTGTTTTTT,CASSPGQFATNEKLFF
.,.,TRBJ2-7,TRBV7-8,TGTGCCAGCAGCTCCAGACAGAGGCTCTACGAGCAGTACTTC,CASSSRQRLYEQYF
few,.,TRBJ1-1,TRBV7-9,TGTGCCAGCAGCTTAGATAATTACATGGGGACTGAAGCTTTCTTT,CASSLDNYMGTEAFF
few,TRBD2,TRBJ2-2,TRBV20-1,TGCAGTGCTAGAGTCCCCCAAAGCGGGAAGTCTACCGGGGAGCTGTTTTTT,CSARVPQSGKSTGELFF
many,.,TRBJ2-7,TRBV6-1,TGTGCCAGCACCGAGACGTACGCCCCCTACGAGCAGTACTTC,CASTETYAPYEQYF
.,.,TRBJ1-5,TRBV4-3,TGCGCCAGCAGCCAAAGTGGTAGCGTTGATCAGCCCCAGCATTTT,CASSQSGSVDQPQHF
few,.,TRBJ1-1,TRBV28,TGTGCCAGCAGTTTTGGGGTAGGAACTGAAGCTTTCTTT,CASSFGVGTEAFF
many,TRBD1,TRBJ2-3,TRBV20-1,TGCAGTGCTACCCCCAGGGGGCGGGACGTCACAGATACGCAGTATTTT,CSATPRGRDVTDTQYF
few,TRBD1,TRBJ1-5,TRBV30,TGTGCCGTATGGACAGGGGGGAATCAGCCCCAGCATTTT,CAVWTGGNQPQHF
many,.,TRBJ2-1,TRBV7-8,TGTGCCAGCAGCCCGGCAGCGGGTCTCTCCTACAATGAGCAGTTCTTC,CASSPAAGLSYNEQFF
many,TRBD2,TRBJ2-1,TRBV6-6,TGTGCCAGCAGTTACTCGACTAGCGGGTGGGATGAGCAGTTCTTC,CASSYSTSGWDEQFF
few,.,TRBJ1-2,TRBV12-3/TRBV12-4,TGTGCCAGCAGCCCAGGAGGCGACCTCTATGGCTACACCTTC,CASSPGGDLYGYTF
.,.,TRBJ2-1,TRBV7-2,TGTGCCAGCAGACGGGGTGGGGTCCCCAATGAGCAGTTCTTC,CASRRGGVPNEQFF
many,.,TRBJ1-5,TRBV28,TGTGCCAGCAGCTCCTCCCACAGGGCCCAGCCCCAGCATTTT,CASSSSHRAQPQHF
.,.,TRBJ1-5,TRBV10-3,TGTGCCATCAGTGAGGATCGACCGGCTCCCCAGCATTTT,CAISEDRPAPQHF
many,.,TRBJ2-1,TRBV20-1,TGCAGTGCTCCCCGACGTAATGAGCAGTTCTTC,CSAPRRNEQFF
many,.,TRBJ2-3,TRBV24-1,TGTGCCACCGAGGCCGGGGGAGCCACAGATACGCAGTATTTT,CATEAGGATDTQYF
many,.,TRBJ2-1,TRBV20-1,TGCAGTGCCGTAGTGGGGGGAAACAATGAGCAGTTCTTC,CSAVVGGNNEQFF
few,TRBD2,TRBJ2-3,TRBV6-1,TGTGCCAGCACGGGGTTGACGGGAATAGCGGGAGCCCGGGAAGATACGCAGTATTTT,CASTGLTGIAGAREDTQYF
many,.,TRBJ1-5,TRBV2,TGTGCCAGCAGTGAAGCGACTTCGGGGTTCCAGCCCCAGCATTTT,CASSEATSGFQPQHF
few,.,TRBJ2-5,TRBV20-1,TGCAGTGCTAGACGTGCTGAGACCCAGTACTTC,CSARRAETQYF
few,.,TRBJ2-3,TRBV6-1,TGTGCCAGCAGTAACCCGGTGGATACGCAGTATTTT,CASSNPVDTQYF
many,TRBD2,TRBJ2-7,TRBV27,TGTGCCAGCAGTCCCCATGTGAATTCCGCGGGAGGGCCGGGGGAGCAGTACTTC,CASSPHVNSAGGPGEQYF
many,.,TRBJ2-2,TRBV2,TGTGCCAGCAGTGAAGCGGCGGTGGGGATCGCGACCGGGGAGCTGTTTTTT,CASSEAAVGIATGELFF
.,.,TRBJ1-5,TRBV20-1,TGCAGTGCTAGAGATCTGGGGGAAGGCAATCAGCCCCAGCATTTT,CSARDLGEGNQPQHF
.,.,TRBJ1-1,TRBV10-3,TGTGCCATCAGTGAGTATTCTACAGGGAGGGAATTCCTCACTAAAGCTTTCTTT,CAISEYSTGREFLTKAFF
many,.,TRBJ1-5,TRBV12-3/TRBV12-4,TGTGCCAGCAGAGAATCGACAGGAGAGAGCAATCAGCCCCAGCATTTT,CASRESTGESNQPQHF
.,TRBD2,TRBJ2-7,TRBV20-1,TGCAGTGCTAGGCCACTAGCGGGAAGTTACGAGCAGTACTTC,CSARPLAGSYEQYF
few,.,TRBJ2-5,TRBV7-9,TGTGCCAGCTGCCCGGGGACTTCCCTCAAGGCCCAGTACTTC,CASCPGTSLKAQYF
many,.,TRBJ1-5,TRBV28,TGTGCCAGCACGGAAAGCAATCAGCCCCAGCATTTT,CASTESNQPQHF
many,.,TRBJ1-4,TRBV6-1,TGTGCCAGCAGTGAACTTCAGGGTGGCCCCCAAGAAAAACTGTTTTTT,CASSELQGGPQEKLFF
.,.,TRBJ2-1,TRBV2,TGTGCCAGCGGGAGGCCGGGGAATGAGCAGTTCTTC,CASGRPGNEQFF
many,.,TRBJ2-1,TRBV7-3,TGTGCCAGCAGCTTAACGTTTAGTGTTTCCTACAATGAGCAGTTCTTC,CASSLTFSVSYNEQFF
many,.,TRBJ1-4,TRBV20-1,TGCAGTGCTAGAGATCCCCCCGCGAAACTGTTTTTT,CSARDPPAKLFF
.,.,TRBJ2-4,TRBV13,TGTGCCAGCAGCCTACTGGGGCTAGCCAAAAACATTCAGTACTTC,CASSLLGLAKNIQYF
many,.,TRBJ1-1,TRBV29-1,TGCAGCGTTGAACAGGGAAGCACTGAAGCTTTCTTT,CSVEQGSTEAFF
.,TRBD2,TRBJ2-3,TRBV4-3,TGCGCCAGCAGCCAAGGCCTGGCTAGCGGGATGACCACAGATACGCAGTATTTT,CASSQGLASGMTTDTQYF
.,.,TRBJ2-3,TRBV27,TGTGCCAGCAGTTCCCCGGGACTCAGCACAGATACGCAGTATTTT,CASSSPGLSTDTQYF
few,.,TRBJ2-5,TRBV6-1,TGTGCCAGCAGTCGGGTCGGTGGTTCTGGCCTAACTGAAGAGACCCAGTACTTC,CASSRVGGSGLTEETQYF
few,.,TRBJ2-1,TRBV7-9,TGTGCCAGCAGCTTGGGGTGGGCAGTAGAGAGCGATGAGCAGTTCTTC,CASSLGWAVESDEQFF
many,TRBD1,TRBJ2-5,TRBV5-4,TGTGCCAGCAGCTTCGTGGACAGGGAGGAAGAGACCCAGTACTTC,CASSFVDREEETQYF
few,.,TRBJ2-3,TRBV7-7,TGTGCTAGCAGCATAGAAAAACAGGGCCCCTACACAGATACGCAGTATTTT,CASSIEKQGPYTDTQYF
.,TRBD2,TRBJ2-7,TRBV5-1,TGCGCCAGCAGCCTCTTCTCGGGAGGCGACGAGCAGTACTTC,CASSLFSGGDEQYF
many,.,TRBJ1-2,TRBV11-2,TGTGCCAGCAGCTCCTACGTAGACGGGACCAACGGCTACACCTTC,CASSSYVDGTNGYTF
few,TRBD1,TRBJ2-2,TRBV28,TGTGCCAGCAGGATAGGGACAGAGAACACCGGGGAGCTGTTTTTT,CASRIGTENTGELFF
.,.,TRBJ1-1,TRBV20-1,TGCAGTGCTGCGGCGGGGTCAAACACTGAAGCTTTCTTT,CSAAAGSNTEAFF
many,.,TRBJ2-3,TRBV12-3/TRBV12-4,TGTGCCAGCAGGCGGACCCCCGTGGGCGGGACAGATACGCAGTATTTT,CASRRTPVGGTDTQYF
many,TRBD2,TRBJ2-1,TRBV7-8,TGTGCCAGCAGCGCAGCGGGAGCGTCCTACAATGAGCAGTTCTTC,CASSAAGASYNEQFF